The rows below give T cell receptor beta chains drawn from one sample of a study of CD8 T cells in Susac syndrome. A single record per CDR3 protein comes from TCRdb applying MiXCR to the immunoSEQ multiplex PCR reads. The profile shows around 70,000 distinct CDR3 sequences, about 94% of them singletons. The sequenced sample consisted of CD8+ T cells from PBMCs. All receptors derive from a human donor with multiple sclerosis. CDR3s include the opening cysteine and the closing phenylalanine or tryptophan. Each record gives: D gene, clone size, V gene, J gene, CDR3 protein, CDR3 DNA. D genes are given only for firm matches. The size of a clone is reported for some rows only, either as once, few or many, or as a class for expanded clones.

d_call: NA
clone_size: NA
v_call: TRBV27
j_call: TRBJ2-5
cdr3_aa: CASSRGFQETQYF
cdr3_nt: TGTGCCAGCAGTCGGGGTTTCCAAGAGACCCAGTACTTC

d_call: TRBD2
clone_size: NA
v_call: TRBV6-5
j_call: TRBJ2-7
cdr3_aa: CASSPTSGGYEQYF
cdr3_nt: TGTGCCAGCAGTCCGACTAGCGGGGGCTACGAGCAGTACTTC

d_call: NA
clone_size: few
v_call: TRBV3-1
j_call: TRBJ1-2
cdr3_aa: CASSPAANYGYTF
cdr3_nt: TGTGCCAGCAGCCCGGCAGCTAACTATGGCTACACCTTC

d_call: TRBD1
clone_size: NA
v_call: TRBV5-1
j_call: TRBJ2-7
cdr3_aa: CASSSGQGELYEQYF
cdr3_nt: TGCGCCAGCAGCTCGGGACAGGGGGAGCTGTACGAGCAGTACTTC

d_call: NA
clone_size: few
v_call: TRBV4-1
j_call: TRBJ2-1
cdr3_aa: CASSQGWAAEQFF
cdr3_nt: TGCGCCAGCAGCCAGGGCTGGGCGGCTGAGCAGTTCTTC

d_call: NA
clone_size: NA
v_call: TRBV9
j_call: TRBJ2-1
cdr3_aa: CASSVDGQAYNEQFF
cdr3_nt: TGTGCCAGCAGCGTAGATGGACAAGCCTACAATGAGCAGTTCTTC

d_call: NA
clone_size: NA
v_call: TRBV7-9
j_call: TRBJ2-5
cdr3_aa: CASSLVGGKETQYF
cdr3_nt: TGTGCCAGCAGCTTAGTTGGGGGGAAGGAGACCCAGTACTTC

d_call: NA
clone_size: once
v_call: TRBV12-3/TRBV12-4
j_call: TRBJ2-7
cdr3_aa: CASSRTQVYEQYF
cdr3_nt: TGTGCCAGCAGTCGGACACAGGTCTACGAGCAGTACTTC

d_call: TRBD1
clone_size: NA
v_call: TRBV9
j_call: TRBJ2-7
cdr3_aa: CASSEGTGYEQYF
cdr3_nt: TGTGCCAGCAGCGAGGGGACAGGCTACGAGCAGTACTTC

d_call: TRBD1
clone_size: NA
v_call: TRBV9
j_call: TRBJ2-1
cdr3_aa: CASSVEGADYNEQFF
cdr3_nt: TGTGCCAGCAGCGTAGAGGGGGCGGATTACAATGAGCAGTTCTTC

d_call: NA
clone_size: NA
v_call: TRBV12-3/TRBV12-4
j_call: TRBJ1-1
cdr3_aa: CASSLASAEAFF
cdr3_nt: TGTGCCAGCAGCTTGGCGAGTGCTGAAGCTTTCTTT

d_call: TRBD1
clone_size: NA
v_call: TRBV10-3
j_call: TRBJ2-1
cdr3_aa: CAISGQGAYNEQFF
cdr3_nt: TGTGCCATCAGTGGACAGGGGGCTTACAATGAGCAGTTCTTC

d_call: NA
clone_size: NA
v_call: TRBV20-1
j_call: TRBJ1-2
cdr3_aa: CSARYEGPSGYTF
cdr3_nt: TGCAGTGCAAGATACGAGGGGCCAAGTGGCTACACCTTC

d_call: NA
clone_size: NA
v_call: TRBV3-1
j_call: TRBJ2-3
cdr3_aa: CASSLTILPSTPGDTQYF
cdr3_nt: TGTGCCAGCAGCCTAACGATACTGCCCTCAACCCCGGGGGATACGCAGTATTTT

d_call: NA
clone_size: once
v_call: TRBV27
j_call: TRBJ2-3
cdr3_aa: CASRGAGEDTQYF
cdr3_nt: TGTGCCAGCAGGGGCGCCGGCGAGGATACGCAGTATTTT

d_call: TRBD2
clone_size: NA
v_call: TRBV20-1
j_call: TRBJ2-4
cdr3_aa: CSARLVAGGPFKNIQYF
cdr3_nt: TGCAGTGCTAGATTGGTGGCGGGAGGGCCCTTTAAAAACATTCAGTACTTC

d_call: TRBD2
clone_size: NA
v_call: TRBV7-2
j_call: TRBJ2-7
cdr3_aa: CASSLAEWEGSYEQYF
cdr3_nt: TGTGCCAGCAGCTTAGCTGAGTGGGAGGGTTCCTACGAGCAGTACTTC

d_call: NA
clone_size: once
v_call: TRBV30
j_call: TRBJ2-1
cdr3_aa: CAWTESYEQFF
cdr3_nt: TGTGCCTGGACAGAAAGCTATGAGCAGTTCTTC

d_call: NA
clone_size: NA
v_call: TRBV30
j_call: TRBJ1-1
cdr3_aa: CAWILGPVNTEAFF
cdr3_nt: TGTGCCTGGATTTTAGGTCCGGTAAACACTGAAGCTTTCTTT

d_call: TRBD1
clone_size: NA
v_call: TRBV24-1
j_call: TRBJ2-7
cdr3_aa: CATSAGQGYEQYF
cdr3_nt: TGTGCCACCAGTGCGGGACAGGGCTACGAGCAGTACTTC

d_call: TRBD1
clone_size: NA
v_call: TRBV6-5
j_call: TRBJ2-7
cdr3_aa: CASSYETGMTYEQYF
cdr3_nt: TGTGCCAGCAGTTATGAGACAGGGATGACCTACGAGCAGTACTTC

d_call: NA
clone_size: few
v_call: TRBV19
j_call: TRBJ1-5
cdr3_aa: CASSLGGQPQHF
cdr3_nt: TGTGCCAGTAGTTTGGGTGGCCAGCCCCAGCATTTT